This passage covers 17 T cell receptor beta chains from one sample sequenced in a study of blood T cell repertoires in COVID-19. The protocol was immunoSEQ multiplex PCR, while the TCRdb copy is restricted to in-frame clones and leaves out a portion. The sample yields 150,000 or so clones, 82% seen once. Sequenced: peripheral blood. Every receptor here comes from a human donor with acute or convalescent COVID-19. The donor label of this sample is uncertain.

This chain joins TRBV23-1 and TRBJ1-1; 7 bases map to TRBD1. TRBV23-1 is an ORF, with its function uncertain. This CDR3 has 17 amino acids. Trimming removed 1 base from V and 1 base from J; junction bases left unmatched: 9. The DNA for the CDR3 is TGCGCCAGCAGTCAATTGGCAGGGGGTCGGGGGAACACTGAAGCTTTCTTT. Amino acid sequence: CASSQLAGGRGNTEAFF.

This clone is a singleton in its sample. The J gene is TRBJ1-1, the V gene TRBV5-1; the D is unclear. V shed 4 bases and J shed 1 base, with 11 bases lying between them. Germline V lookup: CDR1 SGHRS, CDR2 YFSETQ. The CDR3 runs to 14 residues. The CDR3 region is CASSQVGENTEAFF. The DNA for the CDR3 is TGCGCCAGCAGCCAGGTCGGGGAGAACACTGAAGCTTTCTTT.

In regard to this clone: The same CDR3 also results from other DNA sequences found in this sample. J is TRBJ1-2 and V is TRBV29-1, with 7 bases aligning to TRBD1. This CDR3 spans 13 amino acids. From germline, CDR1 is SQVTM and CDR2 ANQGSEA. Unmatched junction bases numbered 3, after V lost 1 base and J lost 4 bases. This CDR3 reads CSVEGGTVYGYTF. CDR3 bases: TGCAGCGTTGAAGGTGGGACAGTCTATGGCTACACCTTC.

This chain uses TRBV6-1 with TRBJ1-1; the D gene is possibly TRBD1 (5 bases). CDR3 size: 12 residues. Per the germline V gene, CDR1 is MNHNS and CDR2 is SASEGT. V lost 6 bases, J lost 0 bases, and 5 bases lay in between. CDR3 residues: CASSRVNTEAFF. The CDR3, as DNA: TGTGCCAGCAGCAGGGTGAACACTGAAGCTTTCTTT.

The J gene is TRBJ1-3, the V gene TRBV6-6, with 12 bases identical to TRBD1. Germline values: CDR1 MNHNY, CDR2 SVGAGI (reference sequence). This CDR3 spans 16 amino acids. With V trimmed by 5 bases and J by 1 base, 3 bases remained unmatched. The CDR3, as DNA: TGTGCCAGCAGTAGGGACAGGGGGCAGTCTGGAAACACCATATATTTT. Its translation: CASSRDRGQSGNTIYF.

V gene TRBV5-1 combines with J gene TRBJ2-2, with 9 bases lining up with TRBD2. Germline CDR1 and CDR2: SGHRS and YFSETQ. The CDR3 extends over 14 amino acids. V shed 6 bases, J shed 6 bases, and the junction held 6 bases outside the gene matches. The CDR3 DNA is TGCGCCAGCACCCGACTAGCGGAATCCGGGGAGCTGTTTTTT. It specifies CASTRLAESGELFF.

CDR3: CASSLPTGGVYNEQFF. CDR3 sequence (DNA): TGTGCCAGCAGCTTGCCGACAGGGGGCGTTTACAATGAGCAGTTCTTC. The chain employs TRBV5-4 and TRBJ2-1; 10 positions match TRBD1. CDR1 is SGHNT and CDR2 is YYREEE in the germline V gene (reference sequence). This CDR3 has 16 residues. Unmatched junction bases numbered 5, after V lost 1 base and J lost 4 bases.

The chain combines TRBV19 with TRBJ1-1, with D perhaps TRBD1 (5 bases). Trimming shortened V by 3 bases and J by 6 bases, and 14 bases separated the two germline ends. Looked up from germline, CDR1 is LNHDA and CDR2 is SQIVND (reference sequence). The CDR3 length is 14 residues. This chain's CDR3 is CASSIHRNIAEAFF. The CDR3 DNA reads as TGTGCCAGTAGTATCCACAGGAACATCGCTGAAGCTTTCTTT.

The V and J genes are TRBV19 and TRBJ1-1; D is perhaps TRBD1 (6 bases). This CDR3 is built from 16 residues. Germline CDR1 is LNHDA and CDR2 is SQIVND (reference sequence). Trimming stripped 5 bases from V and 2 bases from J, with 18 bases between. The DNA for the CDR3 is TGTGCCAGTAGTCCTGTCCCGGGACATCTTAACACTGAAGCTTTCTTT. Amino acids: CASSPVPGHLNTEAFF. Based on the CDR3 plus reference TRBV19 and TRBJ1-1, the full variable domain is DGGITQSPKYLFRKEGQNVTLSCEQNLNHDAMYWYRQDPGQGLRLIYYSQIVNDFQKGDIAEGYSVSREKKESFPLTVTSAQKNPTAFYLCASSPVPGHLNTEAFFGQGTRLTVV.

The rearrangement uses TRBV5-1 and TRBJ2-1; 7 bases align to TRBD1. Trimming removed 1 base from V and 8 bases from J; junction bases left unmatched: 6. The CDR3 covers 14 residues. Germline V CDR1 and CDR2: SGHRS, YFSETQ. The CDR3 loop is CASSLTTGTDEQFF. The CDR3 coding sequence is TGCGCCAGCAGCTTGACGACAGGGACAGATGAGCAGTTCTTC.

The CDR3 loop is CASRPQANTGELFF. In nucleotides, the CDR3 is TGTGCCAGCAGACCGCAGGCCAACACCGGGGAGCTGTTTTTT. V usage is TRBV5-4 and J usage is TRBJ2-2; D is ambiguous. The CDR3 is made up of 14 amino acids. The V gene lost 5 bases and the J gene lost 2 bases, with 10 bases spanning the gap. Germline values: CDR1 SGHNT, CDR2 YYREEE (reference sequence). Drawing the rest from reference TRBV5-4 and TRBJ2-2, the complete variable domain is ETGVTQSPTHLIKTRGQQVTLRCSSQSGHNTVSWYQQALGQGPQFIFQYYREEENGRGNFPPRFSGLQFPNYSSELNVNALELDDSALYLCASRPQANTGELFFGEGSRLTVL.

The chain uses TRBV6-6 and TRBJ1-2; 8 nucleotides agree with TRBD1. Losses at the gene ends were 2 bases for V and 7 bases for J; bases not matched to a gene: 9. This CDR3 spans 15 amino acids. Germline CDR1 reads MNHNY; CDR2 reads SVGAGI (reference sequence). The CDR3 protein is CASSYGLQGATGYTF. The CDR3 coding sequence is TGTGCCAGCAGTTACGGCCTTCAGGGGGCTACTGGCTACACCTTC.

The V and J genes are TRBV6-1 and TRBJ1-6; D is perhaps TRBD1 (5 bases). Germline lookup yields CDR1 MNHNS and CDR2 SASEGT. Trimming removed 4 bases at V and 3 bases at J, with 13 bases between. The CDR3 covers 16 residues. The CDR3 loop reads CASSALMQGYNSPLHF. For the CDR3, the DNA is TGTGCCAGCAGTGCCCTCATGCAGGGCTATAATTCACCCCTCCACTTT.

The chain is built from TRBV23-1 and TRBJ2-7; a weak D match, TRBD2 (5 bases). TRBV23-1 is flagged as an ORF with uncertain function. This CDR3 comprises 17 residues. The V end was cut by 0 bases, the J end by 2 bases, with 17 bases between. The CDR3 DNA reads TGCGCCAGCAGTCAATCCGTCCAGGACTCAGGTCCCTACGAGCAGTACTTC. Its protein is CASSQSVQDSGPYEQYF.

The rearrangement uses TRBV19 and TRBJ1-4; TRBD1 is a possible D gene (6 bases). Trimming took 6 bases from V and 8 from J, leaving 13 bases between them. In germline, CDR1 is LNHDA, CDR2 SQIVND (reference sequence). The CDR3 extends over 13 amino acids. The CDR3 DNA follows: TGTGCCAGTAGCCTCAGGGGCGAGGAAAAACTGTTTTTT. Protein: CASSLRGEEKLFF.

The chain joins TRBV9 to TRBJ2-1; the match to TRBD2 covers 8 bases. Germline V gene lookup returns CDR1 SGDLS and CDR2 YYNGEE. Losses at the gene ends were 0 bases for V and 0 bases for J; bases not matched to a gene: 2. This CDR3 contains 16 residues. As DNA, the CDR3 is TGTGCCAGCAGCGTAGGCGGGGGGCACTCCTACAATGAGCAGTTCTTC. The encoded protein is CASSVGGGHSYNEQFF.

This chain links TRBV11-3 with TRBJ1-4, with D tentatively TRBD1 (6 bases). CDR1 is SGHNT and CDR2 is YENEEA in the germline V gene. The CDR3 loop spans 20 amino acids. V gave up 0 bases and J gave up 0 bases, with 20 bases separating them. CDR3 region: CASSLEGAPNVIATNEKLFF. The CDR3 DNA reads TGTGCCAGCAGCTTAGAGGGGGCGCCAAACGTAATTGCAACTAATGAAAAACTGTTTTTT.